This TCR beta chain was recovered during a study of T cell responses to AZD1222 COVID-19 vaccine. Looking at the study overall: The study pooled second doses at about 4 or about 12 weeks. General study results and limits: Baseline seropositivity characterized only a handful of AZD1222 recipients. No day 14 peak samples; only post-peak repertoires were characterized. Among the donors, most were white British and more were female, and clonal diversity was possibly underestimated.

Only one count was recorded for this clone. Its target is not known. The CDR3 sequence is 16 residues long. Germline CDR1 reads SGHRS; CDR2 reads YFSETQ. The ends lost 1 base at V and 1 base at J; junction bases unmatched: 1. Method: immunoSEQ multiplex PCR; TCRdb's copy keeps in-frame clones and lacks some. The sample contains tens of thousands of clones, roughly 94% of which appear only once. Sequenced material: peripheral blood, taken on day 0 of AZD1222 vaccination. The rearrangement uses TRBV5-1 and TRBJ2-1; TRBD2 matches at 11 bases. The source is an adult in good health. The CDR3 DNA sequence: TGCGCCAGCAGCTTGACTAGCGGGAGTTCCTACAATGAGCAGTTCTTC. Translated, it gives CASSLTSGSSYNEQFF.